This record looks at one T cell receptor (beta chain) sequence and its context. One end of the junction is discordant with germline, which a read error may explain. This entry comes from a study of cytomegalovirus exposure and HLA in healthy donors. This CDR3 spans 15 amino acids. Germline CDR1 SGHDT, CDR2 YYEEEE. The PCR used 60 Vbeta and 13 Jbeta primers. The assay was immunoSEQ multiplex PCR, and TCRdb's table has in-frame clones only and misses some. This sample carries under 200,000 clones, just under 80% of them seen once, and the ten largest clones take 1.3%. The TCR originated in a man in his thirties or forties in good health and CMV-seronegative. V usage is TRBV5-6 and J usage is TRBJ2-2, with 11 bases that match TRBD1. The sample comprised PBMCs. The CDR3 nucleotides read TGTGCCAGCAGCTCGGACAGGGGGCGAAGCGGGGAGCTGTCTTTT. Its translation is CASSSDRGRSGELSF.